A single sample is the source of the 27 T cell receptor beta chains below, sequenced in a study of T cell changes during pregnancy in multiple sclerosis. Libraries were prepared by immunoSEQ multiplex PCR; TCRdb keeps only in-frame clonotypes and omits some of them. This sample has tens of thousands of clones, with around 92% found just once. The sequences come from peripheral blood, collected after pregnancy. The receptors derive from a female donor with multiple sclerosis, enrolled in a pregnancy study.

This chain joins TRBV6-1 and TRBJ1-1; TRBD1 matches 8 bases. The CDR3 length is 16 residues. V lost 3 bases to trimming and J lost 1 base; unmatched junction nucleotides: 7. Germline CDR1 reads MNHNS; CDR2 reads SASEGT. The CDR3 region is CASSDGRTGRNTEAFF. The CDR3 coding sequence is TGTGCCAGCAGTGACGGTCGGACAGGGCGGAACACTGAAGCTTTCTTT.

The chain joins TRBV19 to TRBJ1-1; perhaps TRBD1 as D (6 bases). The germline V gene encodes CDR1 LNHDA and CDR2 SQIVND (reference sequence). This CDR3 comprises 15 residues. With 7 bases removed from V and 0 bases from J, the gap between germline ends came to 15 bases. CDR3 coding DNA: TGTGCCAGTATCAGGGACAATCCTATGAACACTGAAGCTTTCTTT. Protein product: CASIRDNPMNTEAFF. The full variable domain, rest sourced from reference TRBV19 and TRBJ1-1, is DGGITQSPKYLFRKEGQNVTLSCEQNLNHDAMYWYRQDPGQGLRLIYYSQIVNDFQKGDIAEGYSVSREKKESFPLTVTSAQKNPTAFYLCASIRDNPMNTEAFFGQGTRLTVV.

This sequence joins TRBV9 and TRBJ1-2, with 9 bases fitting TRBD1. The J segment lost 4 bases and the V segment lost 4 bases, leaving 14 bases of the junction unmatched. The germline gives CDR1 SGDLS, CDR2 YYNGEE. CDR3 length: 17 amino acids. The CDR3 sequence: CASSRSGTGPSGYGYTF. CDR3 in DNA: TGTGCCAGCAGCCGTAGCGGGACAGGGCCCTCGGGCTATGGCTACACCTTC.

DNA for the CDR3: TGTGCCAGCAGCCCCCGACTTGCTAACACAGATACGCAGTATTTT. It is translated as CASSPRLANTDTQYF. The chain employs TRBV7-2 and TRBJ2-3; no definite D call. Trimming cost V 5 bases and J 2 bases, with 14 bases left between them. The germline V gene encodes CDR1 SGHTA and CDR2 FQGNSA. This CDR3 is built from 15 residues.

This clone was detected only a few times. The CDR3 loop is CASSETLGPGTFF. Here the CDR3 DNA reads TGTGCCAGCAGTGAAACCCTAGGGCCCGGGACTTTCTTT. The chain combines TRBV25-1 with TRBJ1-1; D not certain. This CDR3 has 13 amino acids. The germline V and J ends were trimmed by 2 bases and 12 bases, with 16 bases remaining between them. The germline gives CDR1 MGHDK, CDR2 SYGVNS.

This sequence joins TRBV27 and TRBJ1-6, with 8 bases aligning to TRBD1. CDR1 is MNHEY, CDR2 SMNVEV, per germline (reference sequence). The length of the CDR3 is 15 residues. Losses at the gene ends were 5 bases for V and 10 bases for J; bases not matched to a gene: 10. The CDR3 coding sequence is TGTGCCAGCAGTCCTTCGACAGGGGTTGGCTCACCCCTCCACTTT. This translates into CASSPSTGVGSPLHF.

The CDR3 DNA sequence: TGTGCCAGCAGCTTACAGGGGCCTTCCTACAATGAGCAGTTCTTC. Protein product: CASSLQGPSYNEQFF. The chain joins TRBV5-5 to TRBJ2-1; 7 bases agree with TRBD1. CDR1 is SGHKS, CDR2 YYEKEE, per germline (reference sequence). This CDR3 spans 15 amino acids. V lost 2 bases and J lost 1; bases outside the gene matches: 3. The full variable domain, in which reference TRBV5-5 and TRBJ2-1 provide the parts outside the CDR3, is DAGVTQSPTHLIKTRGQQVTLRCSPISGHKSVSWYQQVLGQGPQFIFQYYEKEERGRGNFPDRFSARQFPNYSSELNVNALLLGDSALYLCASSLQGPSYNEQFFGPGTRLTVL.

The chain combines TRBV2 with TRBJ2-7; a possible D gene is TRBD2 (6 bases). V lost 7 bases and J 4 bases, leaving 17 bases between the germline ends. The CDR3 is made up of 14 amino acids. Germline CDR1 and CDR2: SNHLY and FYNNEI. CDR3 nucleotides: TGTGCCAGCATCGTACTAGCAGGAGAATACGAGCAGTACTTC. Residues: CASIVLAGEYEQYF.

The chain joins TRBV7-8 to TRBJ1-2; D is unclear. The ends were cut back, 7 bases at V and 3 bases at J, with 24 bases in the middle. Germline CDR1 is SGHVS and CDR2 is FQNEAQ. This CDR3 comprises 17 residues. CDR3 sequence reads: CASTQGAYTDPYYGYTF. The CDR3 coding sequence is TGTGCCAGCACCCAAGGCGCGTATACAGATCCCTACTATGGCTACACCTTC.

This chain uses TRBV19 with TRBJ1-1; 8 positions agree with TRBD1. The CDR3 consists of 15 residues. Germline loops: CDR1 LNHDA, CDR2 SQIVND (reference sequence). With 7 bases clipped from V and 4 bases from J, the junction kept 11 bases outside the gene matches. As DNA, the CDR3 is TGTGCCAGTACCGATCACGCGCAGGGGGCCACTGAAGCTTTCTTT. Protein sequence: CASTDHAQGATEAFF.

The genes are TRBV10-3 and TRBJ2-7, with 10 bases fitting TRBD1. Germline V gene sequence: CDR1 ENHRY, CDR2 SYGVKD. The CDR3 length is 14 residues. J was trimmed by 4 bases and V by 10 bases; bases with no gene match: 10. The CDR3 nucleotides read TGTGCCACTAGGCCGGGGGACAGGGGTTACGAGCAGTACTTC. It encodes CATRPGDRGYEQYF.

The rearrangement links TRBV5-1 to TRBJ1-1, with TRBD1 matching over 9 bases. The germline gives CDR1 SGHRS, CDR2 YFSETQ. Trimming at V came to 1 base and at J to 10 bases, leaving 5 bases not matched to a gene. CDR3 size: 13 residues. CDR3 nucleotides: TGCGCCAGCAGCTTGCGACAGGGGGACGCAGCTTTCTTT. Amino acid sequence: CASSLRQGDAAFF.

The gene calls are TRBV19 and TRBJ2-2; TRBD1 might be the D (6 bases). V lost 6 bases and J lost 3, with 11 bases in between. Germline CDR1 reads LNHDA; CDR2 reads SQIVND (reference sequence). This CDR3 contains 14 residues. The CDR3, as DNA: TGTGCCAGTAGGGGGGCCGGGGACACCGGGGAGCTGTTTTTT. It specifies CASRGAGDTGELFF.

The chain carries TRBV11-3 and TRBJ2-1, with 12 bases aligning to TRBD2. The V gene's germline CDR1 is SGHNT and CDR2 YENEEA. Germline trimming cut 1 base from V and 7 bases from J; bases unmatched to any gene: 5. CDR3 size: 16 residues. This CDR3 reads CASSLGASGGANEQFF. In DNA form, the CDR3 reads TGTGCCAGCAGCTTAGGGGCTAGCGGGGGGGCAAATGAGCAGTTCTTC.

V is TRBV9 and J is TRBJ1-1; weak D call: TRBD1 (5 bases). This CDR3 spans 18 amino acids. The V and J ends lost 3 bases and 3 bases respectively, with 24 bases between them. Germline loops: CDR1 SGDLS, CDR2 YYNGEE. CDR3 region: CASSAIAPRQMGDTEAFF. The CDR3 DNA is TGTGCCAGCAGCGCAATAGCCCCCCGACAGATGGGTGACACTGAAGCTTTCTTT.

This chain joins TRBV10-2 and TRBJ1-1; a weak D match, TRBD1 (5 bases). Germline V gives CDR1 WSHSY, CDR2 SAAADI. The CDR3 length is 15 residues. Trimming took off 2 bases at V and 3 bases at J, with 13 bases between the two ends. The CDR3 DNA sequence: TGCGCCAGCAGTGAGGGGGCTAGGGTCTACACTGAAGCTTTCTTT. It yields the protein CASSEGARVYTEAFF.

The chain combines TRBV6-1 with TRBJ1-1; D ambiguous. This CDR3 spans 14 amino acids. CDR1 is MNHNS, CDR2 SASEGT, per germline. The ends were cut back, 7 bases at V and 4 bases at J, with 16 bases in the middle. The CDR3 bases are TGTGCCAGCACCAGATGGGAGGGTGGCACTGAAGCTTTCTTT. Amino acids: CASTRWEGGTEAFF.

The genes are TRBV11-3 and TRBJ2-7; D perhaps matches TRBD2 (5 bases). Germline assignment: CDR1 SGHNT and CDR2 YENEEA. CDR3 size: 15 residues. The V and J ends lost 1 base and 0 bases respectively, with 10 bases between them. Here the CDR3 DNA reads TGTGCCAGCAGCTTAGGCGGACTGGGCTCCTACGAGCAGTACTTC. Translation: CASSLGGLGSYEQYF.

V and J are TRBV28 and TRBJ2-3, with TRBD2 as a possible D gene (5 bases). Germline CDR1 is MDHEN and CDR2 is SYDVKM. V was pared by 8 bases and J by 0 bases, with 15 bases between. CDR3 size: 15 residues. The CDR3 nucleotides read TGTGCCAGCGGGAGCTCAGGCGAGAGCACAGATACGCAGTATTTT. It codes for CASGSSGESTDTQYF. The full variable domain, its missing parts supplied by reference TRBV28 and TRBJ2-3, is DVKVTQSSRYLVKRTGEKVFLECVQDMDHENMFWYRQDPGLGLRLIYFSYDVKMKEKGDIPEGYSVSREKKERFSLILESASTNQTSMYLCASGSSGESTDTQYFGPGTRLTVL.

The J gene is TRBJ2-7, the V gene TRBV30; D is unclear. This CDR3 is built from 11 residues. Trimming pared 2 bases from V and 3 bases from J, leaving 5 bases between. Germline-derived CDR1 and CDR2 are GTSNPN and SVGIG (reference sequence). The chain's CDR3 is CAWSFNYEQYF. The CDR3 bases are TGTGCCTGGAGTTTTAACTACGAGCAGTACTTC.

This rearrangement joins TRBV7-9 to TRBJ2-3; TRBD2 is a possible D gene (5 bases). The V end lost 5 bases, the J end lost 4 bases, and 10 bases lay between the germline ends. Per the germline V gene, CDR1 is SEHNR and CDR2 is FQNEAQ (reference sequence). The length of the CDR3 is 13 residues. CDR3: CASSPVGADTQYF. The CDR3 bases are TGTGCCAGCAGCCCAGTCGGGGCAGATACGCAGTATTTT.

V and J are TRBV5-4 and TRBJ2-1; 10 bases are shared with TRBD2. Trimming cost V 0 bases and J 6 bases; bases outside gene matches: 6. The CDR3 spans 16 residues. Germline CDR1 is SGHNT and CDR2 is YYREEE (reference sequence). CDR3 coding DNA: TGTGCCAGCAGCTTGGGGCTAGCGGGGGAACCCAATGAGCAGTTCTTC. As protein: CASSLGLAGEPNEQFF.

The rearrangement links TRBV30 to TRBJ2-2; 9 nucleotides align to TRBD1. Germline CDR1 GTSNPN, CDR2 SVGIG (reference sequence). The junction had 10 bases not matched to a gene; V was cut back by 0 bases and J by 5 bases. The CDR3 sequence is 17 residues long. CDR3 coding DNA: TGTGCCTGGAGTGTACTGAGAACAGGGGGCTGGACCGGGGAGCTGTTTTTT. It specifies CAWSVLRTGGWTGELFF.

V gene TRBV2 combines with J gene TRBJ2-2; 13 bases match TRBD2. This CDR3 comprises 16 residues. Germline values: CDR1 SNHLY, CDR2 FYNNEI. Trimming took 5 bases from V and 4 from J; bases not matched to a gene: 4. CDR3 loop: CASSQGTSGITGELFF. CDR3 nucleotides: TGTGCCAGCAGTCAGGGGACTAGCGGGATCACCGGGGAGCTGTTTTTT.

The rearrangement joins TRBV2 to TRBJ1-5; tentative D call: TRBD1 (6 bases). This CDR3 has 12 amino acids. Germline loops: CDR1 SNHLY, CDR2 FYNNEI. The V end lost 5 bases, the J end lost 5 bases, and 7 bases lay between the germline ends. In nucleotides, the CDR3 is TGTGCCAGCAGTCCAGGGGATCAGCCCCAGCATTTT. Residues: CASSPGDQPQHF.

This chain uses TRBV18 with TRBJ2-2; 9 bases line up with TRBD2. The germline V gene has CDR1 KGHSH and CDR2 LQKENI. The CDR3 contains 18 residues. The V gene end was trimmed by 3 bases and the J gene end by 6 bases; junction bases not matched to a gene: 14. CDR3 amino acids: CASSPQTSGRGTAGELFF. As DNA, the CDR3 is TGTGCCAGCTCACCGCAGACTAGCGGCAGAGGGACTGCCGGGGAGCTGTTTTTT. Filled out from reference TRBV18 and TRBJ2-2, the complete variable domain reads NAGVMQNPRHLVRRRGQEARLRCSPMKGHSHVYWYRQLPEEGLKFMVYLQKENIIDESGMPKERFSAEFPKEGPSILRIQQVVRGDSAAYFCASSPQTSGRGTAGELFFGEGSRLTVL.

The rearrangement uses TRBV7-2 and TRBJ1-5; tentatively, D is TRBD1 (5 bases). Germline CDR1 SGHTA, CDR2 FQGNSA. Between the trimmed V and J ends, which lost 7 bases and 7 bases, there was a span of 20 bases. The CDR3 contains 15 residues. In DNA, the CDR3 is TGTGCCAGCAACATTGGGAGGGGCGGCGACCAGCCCCAGCATTTT. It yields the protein CASNIGRGGDQPQHF.